This is a list of T cell receptor beta chains from one sample in a study of blood T cell repertoires in COVID-19. Produced via immunoSEQ multiplex PCR; TCRdb's table is partial and in-frame only. Among about 140,000 clones listed, over 75% were seen once. Sequencing was done on a sample of PBMCs or T cells enriched from blood (not recorded which). The receptors stem from a woman in her fifties or sixties who had recovered from COVID-19. Each CDR3 is given with its conserved first and last residue. D genes are given only for firm matches. The size field is filled for only some rows; it gives once, few, many or a size class.

V: TRBV6-5; J: TRBJ2-3; size: .; D: TRBD2; DNA: TGTGCCAGCAGACGACCTAGCGGACGCACAGATACGCAGTATTTT; CDR3: CASRRPSGRTDTQYF
V: TRBV7-3; J: TRBJ1-1; size: .; D: .; DNA: TGTGCCAGCAGCTCCGGGGGTCCTGAAGCTTTCTTT; CDR3: CASSSGGPEAFF
V: TRBV28; J: TRBJ2-7; size: .; D: TRBD2; DNA: TGTGCCAGCAGTTTAGGGTCTAGCGGTAACCACGAGCAGTACTTC; CDR3: CASSLGSSGNHEQYF
V: TRBV19; J: TRBJ1-1; size: few; D: TRBD1; DNA: TGTGCCAGTAGTGGAAGACAGGGGCCCTCTGAAGCTTTCTTT; CDR3: CASSGRQGPSEAFF
V: TRBV6-4; J: TRBJ1-2; size: few; D: TRBD1; DNA: TGTGCCAGCAGTGAGGGTCCACAGGGGACAGACTACACCTTC; CDR3: CASSEGPQGTDYTF
V: TRBV24-1; J: TRBJ1-2; size: .; D: TRBD1; DNA: TGTGCCACCAGTGCCGCCAGCGGGACAGGAGTTTATGGCTACACCTTC; CDR3: CATSAASGTGVYGYTF
V: TRBV9; J: TRBJ1-1; size: .; D: .; DNA: TGTGCCAGCAGCCAAACAGGGAACACTGAAGCTTTCTTT; CDR3: CASSQTGNTEAFF
V: TRBV7-3; J: TRBJ2-1; size: few; D: .; DNA: TGTGCCAGCAGCCTCCGACTCCTCGGGGAGCAGTTCTTC; CDR3: CASSLRLLGEQFF
V: TRBV5-1; J: TRBJ2-2; size: .; D: .; DNA: TGCGCCAGCAACCCTCCAGGGAACACCGGGGAGCTGTTTTTT; CDR3: CASNPPGNTGELFF
V: TRBV5-5; J: TRBJ2-1; size: .; D: TRBD2; DNA: TGTGCCAGCAGCTTCAACGGACTAGCGGGGGGTCGGGATGAGCAGTTCTTC; CDR3: CASSFNGLAGGRDEQFF
V: TRBV28; J: TRBJ2-5; size: .; D: TRBD1; DNA: TGTGCCAGCAGTCCGGACAGGGTAGAGACCCAGTACTTC; CDR3: CASSPDRVETQYF
V: TRBV25-1; J: TRBJ1-1; size: few; D: TRBD1; DNA: TGTGCCAGCAGTGTCGGACAGGGAGACACTGAAGCTTTCTTT; CDR3: CASSVGQGDTEAFF
V: TRBV2; J: TRBJ1-2; size: .; D: .; DNA: TGTGCCAGCCCCATCCCGGGAAATGGCTACACCTTC; CDR3: CASPIPGNGYTF
V: TRBV27; J: TRBJ2-3; size: .; D: TRBD1; DNA: TGTGCCAGCAGCACGACAGGGAAAAATACAGATACGCAGTATTTT; CDR3: CASSTTGKNTDTQYF
V: TRBV29-1; J: TRBJ2-3; size: many; D: .; DNA: TGCAGCGTTGAAGGGGCTACTAGCACAGATACGCAGTATTTT; CDR3: CSVEGATSTDTQYF
V: TRBV28; J: TRBJ2-3; size: .; D: .; DNA: TGTGCCAGCAGCGCGACAGCTGCCCTCGGTAGGGATACGCAGTATTTT; CDR3: CASSATAALGRDTQYF
V: TRBV5-1; J: TRBJ1-2; size: .; D: .; DNA: TGCGCCAGCAGCTTGGAGGGCCATCGGGAGGGCTACACCTTC; CDR3: CASSLEGHREGYTF
V: TRBV18; J: TRBJ1-2; size: few; D: TRBD1; DNA: TGTGCCAGCTCACCGACAGGACAGGGGGTCGGGGGCTACACCTTC; CDR3: CASSPTGQGVGGYTF
V: TRBV7-7; J: TRBJ2-2; size: .; D: .; DNA: TGTGCTAGCAGCTCTTTACAGGGAACCGGGGAGCTGTTTTTT; CDR3: CASSSLQGTGELFF
V: TRBV2; J: TRBJ1-6; size: .; D: .; DNA: TGTGCCAGCAGACAGGGCCGAGATTCACCCCTCCACTTT; CDR3: CASRQGRDSPLHF
V: TRBV11-3; J: TRBJ1-1; size: .; D: TRBD1; DNA: TGTGCCAGCAGCCGGGACAGGGGCCAAGTACGCTCTGAAGCTTTCTTT; CDR3: CASSRDRGQVRSEAFF
V: TRBV6-5; J: TRBJ1-5; size: .; D: TRBD1; DNA: TGTGCCAGCCGGGACAGGGGTAACAGCAATCAGCCCCAGCATTTT; CDR3: CASRDRGNSNQPQHF
V: TRBV3-1/TRBV3-2; J: TRBJ2-2; size: .; D: .; DNA: TGTGCCAGCAGCGGAGGGGTTAAGAGCACCGGGGAGCTGTTTTTT; CDR3: CASSGGVKSTGELFF
V: TRBV28; J: TRBJ2-1; size: .; D: .; DNA: TGTGCCAGCAGTTTACTGCAGGGGTACAATGAGCAGTTCTTC; CDR3: CASSLLQGYNEQFF